This TCR beta chain stems from a study of blood T cell repertoires in COVID-19. Study-level information: The study drew acute and convalescent COVID-19 samples from the United States, Italy and Spain. T cells, B-cell-depleted T cells, or PBMCs provided the cDNA or gDNA that served as material.

TCRdb's table, derived via immunoSEQ multiplex PCR, lists solely in-frame clones and lacks some. The sample has some 200,000 clones; around 82% are singletons. Sequencing was done on a sample of peripheral blood. The clonotype originates from a woman aged 55-69 years with acute or convalescent COVID-19.

In nucleotides, the CDR3 is TGTGCCAGTATTTCGGACAGGACAACCTATGGCTACACCTTC. The encoded protein is CASISDRTTYGYTF. The chain employs TRBV19 and TRBJ1-2; 7 bases fit TRBD1. This CDR3 is 14 amino acids long. Trimming took 7 bases from V and 4 from J; bases not matched to a gene: 9. The germline V gene encodes CDR1 LNHDA and CDR2 SQIVND (reference sequence).